This T cell receptor (beta chain) was identified in a study of shared clonotypes between healthy human individuals. Genomic DNA from unsorted samples was obtained from around 93 million PBMCs (per sample). PCR replicates performed on unsorted PBMC used 300 ng DNA, 25,000 to 35,000 T cell genomes. In the original analysis: Junction-only sequences produced by ImmunoSEQ had no quality scores, so filtering differed. Produced via immunoSEQ multiplex PCR; TCRdb's table is partial and in-frame only. D and trimming come from the DNA, and the V and J calls and clone size come from that table. The sample has 450,000 to 500,000 clones, approximately 84% seen once; the top ten hold 9.5% to 15%. This CDR3 is built from 16 residues. V was shortened by 0 bases and J by 2 bases, with 13 bases between the two germline ends. Per the germline V gene, CDR1 is SGHRS and CDR2 is YFSETQ.

The source of this sequence is a woman aged 40 to 49 in good health. Some clones in this sample may be carry-over from other donors' samples. The sequenced material came from PBMCs. V is TRBV5-1 and J is TRBJ2-3, with no clear D. CDR3 amino acids: CASSLAPTSPTDTQYF. The CDR3, as DNA: TGCGCCAGCAGCTTGGCCCCGACCAGCCCCACAGATACGCAGTATTTT.